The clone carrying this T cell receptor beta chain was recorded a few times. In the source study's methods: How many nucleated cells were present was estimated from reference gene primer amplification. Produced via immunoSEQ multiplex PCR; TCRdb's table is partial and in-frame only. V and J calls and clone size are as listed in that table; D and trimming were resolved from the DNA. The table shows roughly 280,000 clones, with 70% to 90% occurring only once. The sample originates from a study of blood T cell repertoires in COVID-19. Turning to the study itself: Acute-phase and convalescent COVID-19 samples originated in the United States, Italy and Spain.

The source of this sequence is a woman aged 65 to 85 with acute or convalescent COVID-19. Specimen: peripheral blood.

The CDR3 here is CASSHGTSGGAYEQYF. CDR3 nucleotides: TGTGCCAGCAGCCACGGGACTAGCGGGGGGGCCTACGAGCAGTACTTC. V gene TRBV3-1 (or the pseudogene TRBV3-2) combines with J gene TRBJ2-7; 16 bases are a match to TRBD2. With V trimmed by 3 bases and J by 2 bases, 1 base remained unmatched. Germline-derived CDR1 and CDR2 are LGHDT and YNNKEL (reference sequence). The CDR3 is 16 amino acids.